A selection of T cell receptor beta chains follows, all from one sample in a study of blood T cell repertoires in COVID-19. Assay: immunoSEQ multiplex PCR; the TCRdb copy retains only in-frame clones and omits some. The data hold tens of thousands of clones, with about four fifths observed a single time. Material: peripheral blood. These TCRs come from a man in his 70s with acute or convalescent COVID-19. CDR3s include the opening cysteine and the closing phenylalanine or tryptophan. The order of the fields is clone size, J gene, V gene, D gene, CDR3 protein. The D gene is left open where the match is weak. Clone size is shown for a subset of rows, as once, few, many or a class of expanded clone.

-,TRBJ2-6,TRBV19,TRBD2,CASSIRGGVSLSGANVLTF
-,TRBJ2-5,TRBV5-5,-,CASSFLQETQYF
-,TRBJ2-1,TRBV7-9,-,CATQGGQSGEQFF
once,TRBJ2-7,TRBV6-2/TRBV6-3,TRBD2,CASSPAGSGLREQYF
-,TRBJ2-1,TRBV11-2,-,CASSLGGGIDNEQFF
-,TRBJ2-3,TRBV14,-,CASSQGSGYGTDTQYF
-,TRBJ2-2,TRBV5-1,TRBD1,CASSRFGTGDPGELFF
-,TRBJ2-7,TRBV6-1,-,CASSLSPQTYEQYF
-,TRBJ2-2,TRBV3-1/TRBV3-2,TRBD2,CASSQDVGTSRTGELFF
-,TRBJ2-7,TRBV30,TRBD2,CAWSLASGTYEQYF
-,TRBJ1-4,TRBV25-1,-,CASSRGQLGKLFF
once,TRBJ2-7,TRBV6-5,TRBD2,CASSFSGSVTYEQYF
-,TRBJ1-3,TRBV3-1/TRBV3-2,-,CASRPRTDFSDTIYF
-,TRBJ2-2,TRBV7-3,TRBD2,CASSRSLAGAGGSTGELFF
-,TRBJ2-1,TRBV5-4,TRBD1,CASSSKMTGGSSYNEQFF
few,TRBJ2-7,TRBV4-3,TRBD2,CASSQDRGGGYEQYF
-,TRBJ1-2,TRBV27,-,CASSSQDSGTYGYTF
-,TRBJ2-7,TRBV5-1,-,CASSQNLYGGSEQYF
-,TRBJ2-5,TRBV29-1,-,CSVSQQEETQYF
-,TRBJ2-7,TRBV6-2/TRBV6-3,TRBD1,CASSYSGRGPEQYF
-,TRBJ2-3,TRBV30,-,CACGAGWADTQYF
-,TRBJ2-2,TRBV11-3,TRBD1,CASSPTGGRGGELFF
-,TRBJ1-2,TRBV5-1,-,CASSLEQGSVYGYTF
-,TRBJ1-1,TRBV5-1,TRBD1,CASSLVGQGANEAFF
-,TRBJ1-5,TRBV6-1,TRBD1,CASSELGQGRQPQHF
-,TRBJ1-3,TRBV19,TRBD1,CASSSRTGGGNTIYF
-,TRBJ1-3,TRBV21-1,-,CASSKGGGSAGNTIYF
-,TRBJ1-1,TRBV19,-,CASSIMGPTEAFF
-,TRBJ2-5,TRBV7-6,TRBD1,CASSQDRVGETQYF
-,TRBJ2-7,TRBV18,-,CASSRSDDRPGWYF
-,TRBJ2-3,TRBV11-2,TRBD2,CASSNLGGRAPTDTQYF
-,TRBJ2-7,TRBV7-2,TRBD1,CASSLAQGNEQYF
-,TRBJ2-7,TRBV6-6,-,CASSLSPQTYEQYF